This record covers a single T cell receptor (beta chain). Per the germline V gene, CDR1 is LNHNV and CDR2 is YYDKDF (reference sequence). The CDR3 length is 16 residues. Trimming took off 1 base at V and 7 bases at J, with 14 bases between the two ends. Sequencing used immunoSEQ multiplex PCR; TCRdb keeps in-frame clones, though not all of them. The profile covers 150,000 to 200,000 clones, with 90% to 95% appearing a single time and 0.55% to 0.7% taken by the ten largest. This sample was taken from a study of control samples from healthy donors and cancer patients. The TCR was taken from a woman aged 25 to 39 in good health. The specimen was blood. The chain employs TRBV15 and TRBJ1-6; D gene uncertain. The CDR3 protein is CATSRVWAATNSPLHF. CDR3 bases: TGTGCCACCAGCAGAGTCTGGGCAGCCACCAATTCACCCCTCCACTTT.